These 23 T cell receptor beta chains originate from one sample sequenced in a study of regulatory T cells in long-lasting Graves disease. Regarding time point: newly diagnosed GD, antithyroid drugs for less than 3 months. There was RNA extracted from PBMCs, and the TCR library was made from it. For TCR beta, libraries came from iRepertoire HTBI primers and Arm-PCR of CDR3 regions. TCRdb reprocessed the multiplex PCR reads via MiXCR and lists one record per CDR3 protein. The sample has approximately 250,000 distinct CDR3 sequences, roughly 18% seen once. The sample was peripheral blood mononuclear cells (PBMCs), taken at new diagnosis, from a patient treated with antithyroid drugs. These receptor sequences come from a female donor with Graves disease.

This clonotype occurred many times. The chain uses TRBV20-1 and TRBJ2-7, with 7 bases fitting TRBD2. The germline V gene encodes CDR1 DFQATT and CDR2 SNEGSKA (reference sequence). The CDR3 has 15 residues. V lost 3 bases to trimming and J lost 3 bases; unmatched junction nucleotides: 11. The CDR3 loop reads CSARVYSGPNYEQYF. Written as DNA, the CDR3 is TGCAGTGCTAGGGTCTATAGCGGGCCGAACTACGAGCAGTACTTC.

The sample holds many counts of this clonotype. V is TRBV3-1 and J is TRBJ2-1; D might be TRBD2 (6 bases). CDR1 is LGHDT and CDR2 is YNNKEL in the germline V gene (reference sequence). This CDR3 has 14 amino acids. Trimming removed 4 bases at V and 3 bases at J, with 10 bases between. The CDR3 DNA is TGTGCCAGCAGCCGAGAGGGAGGCTACAATGAGCAGTTCTTC. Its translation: CASSREGGYNEQFF.

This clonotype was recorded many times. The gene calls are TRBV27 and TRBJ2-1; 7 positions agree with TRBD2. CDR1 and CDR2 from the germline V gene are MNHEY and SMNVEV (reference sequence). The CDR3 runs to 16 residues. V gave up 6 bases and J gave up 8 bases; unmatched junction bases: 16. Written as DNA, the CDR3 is TGTGCCAGCAGATCACCCCTAGCGGCGCGCGGGCATGAGCAGTTCTTC. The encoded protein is CASRSPLAARGHEQFF.

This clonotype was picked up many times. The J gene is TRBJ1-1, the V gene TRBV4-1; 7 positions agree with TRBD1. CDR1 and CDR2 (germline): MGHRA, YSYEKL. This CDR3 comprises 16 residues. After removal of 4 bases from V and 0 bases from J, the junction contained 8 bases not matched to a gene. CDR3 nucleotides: TGCGCCAGCAGCCCCTTCGGACAGGCCATGAACACTGAAGCTTTCTTT. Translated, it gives CASSPFGQAMNTEAFF.

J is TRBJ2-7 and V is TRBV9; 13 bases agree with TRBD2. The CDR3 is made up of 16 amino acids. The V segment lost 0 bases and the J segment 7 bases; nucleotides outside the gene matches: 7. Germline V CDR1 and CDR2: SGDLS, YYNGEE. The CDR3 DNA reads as TGTGCCAGCAGCGTAGAGGGGACTAGCGGGAAAAGTGAGCAGTACTTC. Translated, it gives CASSVEGTSGKSEQYF.

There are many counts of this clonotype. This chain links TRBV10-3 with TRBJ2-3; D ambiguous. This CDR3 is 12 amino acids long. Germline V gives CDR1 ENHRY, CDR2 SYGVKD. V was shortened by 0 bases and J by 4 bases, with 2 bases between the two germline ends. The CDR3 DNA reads TGTGCCATCAGTGAGTCGGCAGATACGCAGTATTTT. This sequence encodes CAISESADTQYF.

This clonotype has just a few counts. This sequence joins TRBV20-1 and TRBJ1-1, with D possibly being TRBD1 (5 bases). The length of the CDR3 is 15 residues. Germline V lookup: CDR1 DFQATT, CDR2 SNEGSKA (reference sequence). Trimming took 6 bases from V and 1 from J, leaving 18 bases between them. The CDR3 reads CSALDSPGGNTEAFF. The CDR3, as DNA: TGCAGTGCCCTAGACAGTCCCGGGGGGAACACTGAAGCTTTCTTT.

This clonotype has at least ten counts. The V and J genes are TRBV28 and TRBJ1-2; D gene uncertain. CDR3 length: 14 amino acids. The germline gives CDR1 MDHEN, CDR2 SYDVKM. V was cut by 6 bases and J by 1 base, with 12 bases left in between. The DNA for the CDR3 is TGTGCCAGCAGAAATTCGGGCCGTAACTATGGCTACACCTTC. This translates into CASRNSGRNYGYTF.

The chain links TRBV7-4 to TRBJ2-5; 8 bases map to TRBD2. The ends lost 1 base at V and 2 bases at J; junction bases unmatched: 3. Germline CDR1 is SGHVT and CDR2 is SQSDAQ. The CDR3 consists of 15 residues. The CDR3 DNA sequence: TGTGCCAGCAGCTTAGTCCGGGGGGGTCAAGAGACCCAGTACTTC. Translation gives CASSLVRGGQETQYF. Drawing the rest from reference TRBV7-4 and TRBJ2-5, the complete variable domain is GAGVSQSPRYKVAKRGRDVALRCDSISGHVTLYWYRQTLGQGSEVLTYSQSDAQRDKSGRPSGRFSAERPERSVSTLKIQRTEQGDSAVYLCASSLVRGGQETQYFGPGTRLLVL.

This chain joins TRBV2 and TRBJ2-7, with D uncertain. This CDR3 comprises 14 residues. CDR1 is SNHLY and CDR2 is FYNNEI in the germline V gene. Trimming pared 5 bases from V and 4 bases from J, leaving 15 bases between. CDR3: CASSSSLVEYEQYF. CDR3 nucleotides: TGTGCCAGCAGTTCCTCCTTGGTTGAGTACGAGCAGTACTTC.

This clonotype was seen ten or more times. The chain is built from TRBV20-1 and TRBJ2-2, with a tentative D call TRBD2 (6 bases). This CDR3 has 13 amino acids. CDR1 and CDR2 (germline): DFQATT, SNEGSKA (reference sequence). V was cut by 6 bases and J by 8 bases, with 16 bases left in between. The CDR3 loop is CSALGGSVGELFF. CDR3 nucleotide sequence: TGCAGTGCCCTGGGAGGATCGGTAGGGGAGCTGTTTTTT.

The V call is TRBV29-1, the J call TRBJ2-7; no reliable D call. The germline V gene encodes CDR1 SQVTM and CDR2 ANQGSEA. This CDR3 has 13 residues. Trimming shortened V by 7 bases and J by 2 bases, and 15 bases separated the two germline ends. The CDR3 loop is CSGGGRDAYEQYF. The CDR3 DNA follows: TGCAGCGGGGGTGGTAGGGATGCCTACGAGCAGTACTTC.

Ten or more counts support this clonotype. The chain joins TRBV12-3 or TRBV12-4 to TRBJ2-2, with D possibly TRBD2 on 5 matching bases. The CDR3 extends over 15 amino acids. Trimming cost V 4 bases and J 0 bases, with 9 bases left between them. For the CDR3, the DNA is TGTGCCAGCAGTTATGGAGGTTCGAACACCGGGGAGCTGTTTTTT. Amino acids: CASSYGGSNTGELFF.

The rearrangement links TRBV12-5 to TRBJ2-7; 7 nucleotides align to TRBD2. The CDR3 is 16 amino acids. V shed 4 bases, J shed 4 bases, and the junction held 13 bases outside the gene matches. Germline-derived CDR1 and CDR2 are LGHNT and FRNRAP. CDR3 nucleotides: TGTGCTAGTGGTTCCCCGACTAGCCCAACATGGTACGAGCAGTACTTC. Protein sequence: CASGSPTSPTWYEQYF.

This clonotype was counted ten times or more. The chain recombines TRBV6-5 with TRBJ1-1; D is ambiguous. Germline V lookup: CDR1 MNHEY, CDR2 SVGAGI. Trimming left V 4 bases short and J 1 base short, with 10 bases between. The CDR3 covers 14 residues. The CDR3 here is CASSFSVGNTEAFF. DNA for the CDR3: TGTGCCAGCAGTTTTTCAGTGGGGAACACTGAAGCTTTCTTT.

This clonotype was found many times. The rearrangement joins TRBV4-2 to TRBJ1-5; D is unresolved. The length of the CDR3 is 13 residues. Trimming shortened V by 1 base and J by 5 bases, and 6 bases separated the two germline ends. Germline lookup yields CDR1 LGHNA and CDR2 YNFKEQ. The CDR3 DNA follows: TGTGCCAGCAGCCAAGGCCCGTATCAGCCCCAGCATTTT. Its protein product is CASSQGPYQPQHF.

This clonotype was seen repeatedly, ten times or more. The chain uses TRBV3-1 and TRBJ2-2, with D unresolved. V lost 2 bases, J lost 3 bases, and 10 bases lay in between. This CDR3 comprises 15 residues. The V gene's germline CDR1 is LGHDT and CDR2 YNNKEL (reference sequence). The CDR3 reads CASSQPDPYTGELFF. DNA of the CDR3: TGTGCCAGCAGCCAACCGGACCCATACACCGGGGAGCTGTTTTTT. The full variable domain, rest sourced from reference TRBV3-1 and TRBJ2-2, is DTAVSQTPKYLVTQMGNDKSIKCEQNLGHDTMYWYKQDSKKFLKIMFSYNNKELIINETVPNRFSPKSPDKAHLNLHINSLELGDSAVYFCASSQPDPYTGELFFGEGSRLTVL.

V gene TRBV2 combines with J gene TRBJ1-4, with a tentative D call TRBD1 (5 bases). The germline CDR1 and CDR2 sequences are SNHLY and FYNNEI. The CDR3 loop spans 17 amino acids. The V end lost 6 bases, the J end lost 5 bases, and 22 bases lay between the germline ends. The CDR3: CASRTPPGRGSNEKLFF. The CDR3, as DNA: TGTGCCAGCAGAACCCCTCCCGGGAGGGGCTCGAATGAAAAACTGTTTTTT.

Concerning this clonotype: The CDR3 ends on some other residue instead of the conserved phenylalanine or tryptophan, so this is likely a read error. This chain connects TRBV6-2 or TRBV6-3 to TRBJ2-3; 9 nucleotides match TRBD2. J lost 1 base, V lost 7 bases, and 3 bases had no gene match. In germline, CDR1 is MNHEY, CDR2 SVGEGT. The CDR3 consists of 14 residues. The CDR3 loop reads CASNPSGGTDTQYS. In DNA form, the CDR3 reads TGTGCCAGCAACCCTAGCGGGGGCACAGATACGCAGTATTCT.

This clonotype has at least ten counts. CDR3 amino acids: CATSDYSPGQGLPDTQYF. CDR3 nucleotide sequence: TGTGCCACCAGTGACTATTCTCCGGGACAGGGACTTCCAGATACGCAGTATTTT. The V gene is TRBV24-1, the J gene TRBJ2-3, with 9 bases identical to TRBD1. V lost 4 bases and J lost 4; bases outside the gene matches: 14. Germline CDR1 is KGHDR and CDR2 is SFDVKD. CDR3 length: 18 amino acids.

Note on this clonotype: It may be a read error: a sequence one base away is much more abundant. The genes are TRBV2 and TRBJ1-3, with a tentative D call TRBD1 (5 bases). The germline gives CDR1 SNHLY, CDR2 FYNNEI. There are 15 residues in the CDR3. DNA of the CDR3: TGTGCCAGCAGTGTTACGGGACTCTCTGGAAACACCACATATTTT. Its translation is CASSVTGLSGNTTYF.

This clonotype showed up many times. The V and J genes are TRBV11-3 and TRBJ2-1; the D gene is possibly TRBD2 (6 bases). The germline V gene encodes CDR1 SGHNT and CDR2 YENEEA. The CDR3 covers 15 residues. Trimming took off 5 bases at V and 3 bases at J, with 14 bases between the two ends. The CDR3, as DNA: TGTGCCAGCAGCCCAGCGACTAGTTTCTACAATGAGCAGTTCTTC. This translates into CASSPATSFYNEQFF.

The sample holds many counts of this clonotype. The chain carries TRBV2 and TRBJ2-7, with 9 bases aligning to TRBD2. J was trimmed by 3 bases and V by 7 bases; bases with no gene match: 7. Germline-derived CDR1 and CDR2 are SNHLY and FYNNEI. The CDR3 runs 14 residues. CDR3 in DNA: TGTGCCAGCATGCTCGCTAGCGGGAACTACGAGCAGTACTTC. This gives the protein CASMLASGNYEQYF.